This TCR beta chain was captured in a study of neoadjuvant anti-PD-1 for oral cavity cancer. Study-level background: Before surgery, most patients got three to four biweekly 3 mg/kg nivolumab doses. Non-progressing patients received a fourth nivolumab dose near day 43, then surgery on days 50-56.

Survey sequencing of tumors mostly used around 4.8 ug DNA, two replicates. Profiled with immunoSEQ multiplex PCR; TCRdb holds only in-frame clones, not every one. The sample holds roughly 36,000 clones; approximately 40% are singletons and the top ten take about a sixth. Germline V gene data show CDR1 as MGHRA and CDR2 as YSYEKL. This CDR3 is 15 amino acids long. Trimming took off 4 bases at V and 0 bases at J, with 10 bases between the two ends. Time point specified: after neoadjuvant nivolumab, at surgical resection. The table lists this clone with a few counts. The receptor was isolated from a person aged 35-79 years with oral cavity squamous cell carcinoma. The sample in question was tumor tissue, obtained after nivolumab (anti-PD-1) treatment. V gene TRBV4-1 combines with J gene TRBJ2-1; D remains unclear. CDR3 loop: CASSRIYSSYNEQFF. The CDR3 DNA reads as TGCGCCAGCAGCCGAATCTATAGCTCCTACAATGAGCAGTTCTTC.